The T cell receptor beta chain described here comes from a study of blood T cell repertoires in COVID-19. Whole-study context: Spain, Italy and the United States supplied samples that represented acute and convalescent COVID-19. PBMCs, B-cell-depleted T cells, or T cells were the source of the cDNA or gDNA that made up the material.

Original analysis: Amplification with reference gene primers provided the estimates of nucleated cell counts. The repertoire was sequenced with immunoSEQ multiplex PCR; TCRdb's copy has only in-frame clones and lacks some. The V and J calls and clone size are taken from that table; D and trimming were inferred from the DNA. Among about 310,000 clones listed, around 90% were seen once. The origin of this receptor is a man in his fifties or sixties with active or convalescent COVID-19. Sequencing used peripheral blood.

CDR3 in DNA: TGTGCCAGCAGCCAAGGTATACGCGGGAAGGGTCTGCCCTACGAGCAGTACTTC. Residues: CASSQGIRGKGLPYEQYF. The chain uses TRBV3-1 (or the pseudogene TRBV3-2) and TRBJ2-7; perhaps TRBD2 as D (6 bases). Trimming cost V 1 base and J 2 bases, with 21 bases left between them. CDR3 size: 18 residues. CDR1 and CDR2 from the germline V gene are LGHDT and YNNKEL (reference sequence).